Listed below are T cell receptor beta chains from one sample, sequenced in a study of Tregs in tolerant kidney transplant recipients. TCRdb keeps only in-frame clones here, not all; method: immunoSEQ multiplex PCR. The sample has some 68,000 clones, 80% to 85% seen once. Sequenced material: CD4+ T cells from blood. These receptors came from a human donor in good health. Both conserved end residues are part of each CDR3. D genes are given only for firm matches. Only part of the rows carry a size: once, few, many, or a class if the clone is expanded.

V,D,size,J,length,DNA,CDR3
TRBV6-1,NA,NA,TRBJ1-4,15,TGTGCCAGCAGTGAATTTCAAACAACTAATGAAAAACTGTTTTTT,CASSEFQTTNEKLFF
TRBV7-3,NA,NA,TRBJ2-6,17,TGTGCCAGCAGCTTAGGCAGCTTTGGGTCTGGGGCCAACGTCCTGACTTTC,CASSLGSFGSGANVLTF
TRBV5-6,NA,NA,TRBJ2-5,13,TGTGCCAGCAGTTCTGGACTCCAAGAGACCCAGTACTTC,CASSSGLQETQYF
TRBV6-5,NA,NA,TRBJ1-1,13,TGTGCCAGCAGCTGGGAACAGAACACTGAAGCTTTCTTT,CASSWEQNTEAFF
TRBV14,NA,NA,TRBJ2-6,15,TGTGCCAGCAGCCCTGGGTCCTCTGGGGCCAACGTCCTGACTTTC,CASSPGSSGANVLTF
TRBV11-2,NA,NA,TRBJ1-2,12,TGTGCCAGCAGTCAAGGGAGGATGGGCTACACCTTC,CASSQGRMGYTF
TRBV9,NA,NA,TRBJ2-1,12,TGTGCCAGCAGCGTGGGTATGGGTGAGCAGTTCTTC,CASSVGMGEQFF
TRBV11-2,NA,NA,TRBJ1-5,15,TGTGCCAGCAGCTTAGATGGCCGTTTCAATCAGCCCCAGCATTTT,CASSLDGRFNQPQHF
TRBV7-9,NA,NA,TRBJ1-4,15,TGTGCCAGCAGCTTCGTACAGGGAGGCGGTGAAAAACTGTTTTTT,CASSFVQGGGEKLFF
TRBV27,NA,NA,TRBJ1-1,14,TGTGCCAGCAGTCCACAGCGAATGAACACTGAAGCTTTCTTT,CASSPQRMNTEAFF
TRBV5-6,NA,NA,TRBJ1-1,15,TGTGCCAGCAGCTTGGTTGCAGCTATCAACACTGAAGCTTTCTTT,CASSLVAAINTEAFF
TRBV19,NA,NA,TRBJ2-5,14,TGTGCCAGTAGTATCGCGGCAGGGAAAGTGGCCCAGTACTTC,CASSIAAGKVAQYF
TRBV29-1,TRBD2,few,TRBJ2-1,13,TGCAGCGTTGACGTCGGGGGGGCCTTACGGCAGTTCTTC,CSVDVGGALRQFF
TRBV6-6,NA,NA,TRBJ2-1,16,TGTGCCAGCAGTTACTCCCTTGGCGGGCTAAACAATGAGCAGTTCTTC,CASSYSLGGLNNEQFF
TRBV2,NA,NA,TRBJ2-7,15,TGTGCCAGCAGTGAACAGGGGAGAGTCACCTACGAGCAGTACTTC,CASSEQGRVTYEQYF
TRBV6-6,NA,NA,TRBJ2-3,12,TGTGCCAGCGGGCCCCGATCGGATACGCAGTATTTT,CASGPRSDTQYF
TRBV18,NA,NA,TRBJ1-1,15,TGTGCCAGCTCACCAGCCCGGGACATGGACACTGAAGCTTTCTTT,CASSPARDMDTEAFF
TRBV7-3,TRBD2,once,TRBJ2-1,14,TGTGCCAGCAGCCGTACTAGCGGAATGAATGAGCAGTTCTTC,CASSRTSGMNEQFF
TRBV19,NA,few,TRBJ1-4,15,TGTGCCAGTAGTTTCCGGACAAGAACTAATGAAAAACTGTTTTTT,CASSFRTRTNEKLFF
TRBV6-6,NA,NA,TRBJ2-1,13,TGTGCCAGCAGTTACCCGCAGGGATATGAGCAGTTCTTC,CASSYPQGYEQFF
TRBV5-4,TRBD2,NA,TRBJ2-5,15,TGTGCCAGCAGCTTGAGGACTAGCGCTGCTGAGACCCAGTACTTC,CASSLRTSAAETQYF
TRBV7-2,NA,medium-sized,TRBJ1-6,18,TGTGCCAGCAGCGCCGACAGGCCCCTTGTCTCCTATAATTCACCCCTCCACTTT,CASSADRPLVSYNSPLHF
TRBV19,NA,NA,TRBJ1-1,14,TGTGCCAGTAGGGCGGACCTTCTCCGACCTGAAGCTTTCTTT,CASRADLLRPEAFF
TRBV9,NA,NA,TRBJ2-1,15,TGTGCCAGCAGCGTAGATCCCGCACCCCCCTCGAAGAAGTTCTTC,CASSVDPAPPSKKFF